One and the same sample provided the 22 T cell receptor beta chains below, sequenced in a study of cytomegalovirus exposure and HLA in healthy donors. In the PCR, 60 Vbeta and 13 Jbeta primers were used. Produced via immunoSEQ multiplex PCR; TCRdb's table is partial and in-frame only. The table shows about 170,000 clones, with 60% to 85% occurring only once. The sequenced sample was PBMCs. The origin of the receptors is a female donor in good health and CMV-seronegative.

The chain uses TRBV7-9 and TRBJ2-5; 7 bases are a match to TRBD1. The CDR3 totals 16 residues. Germline loops: CDR1 SEHNR, CDR2 FQNEAQ (reference sequence). J gave up 5 bases and V 5 bases, and 14 bases lay outside the gene matches. CDR3 sequence (DNA): TGTGCCAGCAGCCCCCGACAGGGTTTAGTGAGGGAGACCCAGTACTTC. This gives the protein CASSPRQGLVRETQYF. Looking up the rest from reference TRBV7-9 and TRBJ2-5 gives the full variable domain: DTGVSQNPRHKITKRGQNVTFRCDPISEHNRLYWYRQTLGQGPEFLTYFQNEAQLEKSRLLSDRFSAERPKGSFSTLEIQRTEQGDSAMYLCASSPRQGLVRETQYFGPGTRLLVL.

The chain couples TRBV6-8 to TRBJ1-1, with 8 positions matching TRBD1. Trimming removed 7 bases from V and 4 bases from J; junction bases left unmatched: 8. Per germline, CDR1 MNHGY and CDR2 SAAAGT. The CDR3 contains 14 residues. The CDR3 DNA reads TGTGCCAGCACCCAGCAGGGGGCTGCCACTGAAGCTTTCTTT. Its protein product is CASTQQGAATEAFF.

The J gene is TRBJ1-2, the V gene TRBV5-6; perhaps TRBD1 as D (5 bases). The CDR3 length is 12 residues. V shed 4 bases and J shed 14 bases, with 18 bases lying between them. CDR1 is SGHDT and CDR2 is YYEEEE in the germline V gene. CDR3 sequence (DNA): TGTGCCAGCAGCCCATGGGAGGGGAGACGAACCTTC. Residues: CASSPWEGRRTF.

In this sample, this clone turned up a few times. This sequence joins TRBV7-3 and TRBJ2-1, with D maybe TRBD2 (6 bases). CDR1 and CDR2 from the germline V gene are SGHTA and FQGTGA. The V end was cut by 1 base, the J end by 2 bases, with 9 bases between. The CDR3 runs to 15 residues. CDR3 in DNA: TGTGCCAGCAGCTTAATGGGAGGCACCTACAATGAGCAGTTCTTC. It is translated as CASSLMGGTYNEQFF.

The chain joins TRBV4-2 to TRBJ1-2; maybe TRBD1 (5 bases). Trimming took 1 base from V and 0 from J, leaving 12 bases between them. Germline-derived CDR1 and CDR2 are LGHNA and YNFKEQ. The CDR3 length is 16 residues. The DNA for the CDR3 is TGTGCCAGCAGCCAAGTTGGCGGGGGAGCTAACTATGGCTACACCTTC. It yields the protein CASSQVGGGANYGYTF.

The chain carries TRBV5-6 and TRBJ2-5; 8 bases are a match to TRBD1. CDR3 length: 18 amino acids. With 1 base clipped from V and 4 bases from J, the junction kept 15 bases outside the gene matches. From germline, CDR1 is SGHDT and CDR2 YYEEEE. CDR3 protein: CASSLRQGAQEPPETQYF. The CDR3, as DNA: TGTGCCAGCAGCTTGAGGCAGGGGGCGCAGGAGCCGCCAGAGACCCAGTACTTC.

The chain uses TRBV5-1 and TRBJ2-2, with D unresolved. The germline CDR1 and CDR2 sequences are SGHRS and YFSETQ. The CDR3 is 15 residues long. The V and J ends lost 2 bases and 4 bases respectively, with 12 bases between them. The CDR3 sequence is CASSFRSWRTGELFF. Written as DNA, the CDR3 is TGCGCCAGCAGCTTCCGTAGCTGGCGCACCGGGGAGCTGTTTTTT.

This rearrangement joins TRBV7-9 to TRBJ2-7; 9 bases fit TRBD1. Trimming at V came to 1 base and at J to 7 bases, leaving 11 bases not matched to a gene. The germline gives CDR1 SEHNR, CDR2 FQNEAQ (reference sequence). The CDR3 runs to 16 residues. CDR3 amino acids: CASSLGFRDRVWEQYF. CDR3 in DNA: TGTGCCAGCAGCTTAGGGTTCCGGGACAGGGTCTGGGAGCAGTACTTC.

The chain joins TRBV6-1 to TRBJ1-2; perhaps TRBD1 as D (6 bases). Germline V gene lookup returns CDR1 MNHNS and CDR2 SASEGT. The V gene lost 5 bases and the J gene lost 8 bases, with 12 bases spanning the gap. The CDR3 consists of 12 residues. The CDR3 DNA reads as TGTGCCAGCAGTCTTCGGACAGAAGGCTACACCTTC. It codes for CASSLRTEGYTF.

The V gene is TRBV5-4, the J gene TRBJ1-2; D is uncertain. CDR1 and CDR2 (germline): SGHNT, YYREEE (reference sequence). The length of the CDR3 is 14 residues. V shed 1 base and J shed 4 bases, with 11 bases lying between them. DNA for the CDR3: TGTGCCAGCAGCTTGCAGGCTACCACCTATGGCTACACCTTC. Translation gives CASSLQATTYGYTF.

CDR3 sequence (DNA): TGTGCCACCAGCAGAGAGACAGGGGTGGGCAAAAACATTCAGTACTTC. Translated, it gives CATSRETGVGKNIQYF. The rearrangement uses TRBV15 and TRBJ2-4; 8 bases map to TRBD1. The CDR3 covers 16 residues. Looked up from germline, CDR1 is LNHNV and CDR2 is YYDKDF (reference sequence). After removal of 0 bases from V and 3 bases from J, the junction contained 4 bases not matched to a gene.

V gene TRBV7-9 combines with J gene TRBJ2-3, with 7 bases lining up with TRBD1. The V and J ends lost 4 bases and 2 bases, in that order; junction bases with no gene match: 12. CDR1 is SEHNR and CDR2 is FQNEAQ in the germline V gene (reference sequence). CDR3 length equals 17 residues. The CDR3 DNA sequence: TGTGCCAGCAGCTCGTTCCCCCGGGACAGTTACACAGATACGCAGTATTTT. The encoded protein is CASSSFPRDSYTDTQYF.

The J gene is TRBJ2-1, the V gene TRBV6-6; 11 nucleotides line up with TRBD2. This CDR3 has 14 amino acids. J lost 7 bases, V lost 6 bases, and 5 bases had no gene match. Germline V lookup: CDR1 MNHNY, CDR2 SVGAGI (reference sequence). The CDR3 loop reads CASRTSGMKNEQFF. The CDR3 DNA reads TGTGCCAGCAGGACTAGCGGGATGAAGAATGAGCAGTTCTTC.

The CDR3, as DNA: TGTGCCAGCAGTGAAGCGCTTCATCGGGCCGGGAGAGCTTTCTTT. Its protein product is CASSEALHRAGRAFF. This sequence joins TRBV6-1 and TRBJ1-1; no clear D gene. V lost 0 bases and J lost 10, with 18 bases in between. Per germline, CDR1 MNHNS and CDR2 SASEGT. CDR3 length: 15 amino acids.

The gene calls are TRBV7-2 and TRBJ1-4; 7 bases are a match to TRBD1. The CDR3 loop spans 13 amino acids. The trim removed 6 bases at V and 7 bases at J, leaving 5 bases unmatched. CDR1 is SGHTA and CDR2 is FQGNSA in the germline V gene. As DNA, the CDR3 is TGTGCCAGCAGTCCGGGACAGACTGAAAAACTGTTTTTT. It codes for CASSPGQTEKLFF.

This sequence joins TRBV27 and TRBJ1-1; D remains unclear. Per the germline V gene, CDR1 is MNHEY and CDR2 is SMNVEV (reference sequence). This CDR3 region has 15 residues. Trimming took 5 bases from V and 1 from J, leaving 14 bases between them. The CDR3 bases are TGTGCCAGCAGTACACCCTCCGGCGGGAACACTGAAGCTTTCTTT. It translates to CASSTPSGGNTEAFF.

The CDR3 DNA reads as TGTGCCAGCAGGCGGGATTTGAACACTGAAGCTTTCTTT. It yields the protein CASRRDLNTEAFF. V gene TRBV25-1 combines with J gene TRBJ1-1, with no clear D. V dropped 6 bases and J dropped 0 bases, with 8 bases sitting between them. The V gene's germline CDR1 is MGHDK and CDR2 SYGVNS. The CDR3 has 13 amino acids.

This sequence joins TRBV20-1 and TRBJ2-3; 7 nucleotides align to TRBD2. V dropped 5 bases and J dropped 8; count of bases not matched to a gene: 1. The CDR3 consists of 10 residues. Germline V gene lookup returns CDR1 DFQATT and CDR2 SNEGSKA (reference sequence). CDR3: CSAWTSTQYF. In DNA, the CDR3 is TGCAGTGCTTGGACTAGTACGCAGTATTTT.

The genes are TRBV7-2 and TRBJ2-3; 10 bases are shared with TRBD2. The CDR3 is 17 residues long. Trimming at V came to 2 bases and at J to 5 bases, leaving 10 bases not matched to a gene. Germline CDR1 SGHTA, CDR2 FQGNSA. CDR3 residues: CASSLRGSGGVRDTQYF. The CDR3 DNA sequence: TGTGCCAGCAGCTTACGGGGCAGCGGGGGGGTTAGAGATACGCAGTATTTT.

Concerning this clone itself: The junction differs from germline at one of its ends, possibly a read error. The CDR3 spells CASGDRGNTEAFF. CDR3 DNA sequence: TGTGCCAGCGGTGACCGGGGGAACACTGAAGCTTTCTTT. The chain combines TRBV6-1 with TRBJ1-1; D unclear. Germline V lookup: CDR1 MNHNS, CDR2 SASEGT. The CDR3 sequence is 13 residues long.

The V call is TRBV11-2, the J call TRBJ1-2; D remains unclear. Trimming left V 4 bases short and J 4 bases short, with 10 bases between. The CDR3 has 13 residues. Germline V gene sequence: CDR1 SGHAT, CDR2 FQNNGV. CDR3 sequence reads: CASSSRWSYGYTF. CDR3 nucleotide sequence: TGTGCCAGCAGCTCTAGATGGAGCTATGGCTACACCTTC.

This clone has just a few counts. The chain combines TRBV6-6 with TRBJ1-1; 8 bases align to TRBD1. The germline V gene encodes CDR1 MNHNY and CDR2 SVGAGI (reference sequence). The J segment lost 10 bases and the V segment lost 6 bases, leaving 10 bases of the junction unmatched. The CDR3 covers 13 residues. CDR3 amino acids: CASRSGQVIGAFF. The CDR3 DNA follows: TGTGCCAGCAGGTCGGGACAGGTTATAGGAGCTTTCTTT.